A selection of T cell receptor beta chains follows, all from one sample in a study of shared clonotypes between healthy human individuals. The assay was immunoSEQ multiplex PCR, and TCRdb's table has in-frame clones only and misses some. The sample has roughly 590,000 clones, 95% to 96% seen once; the top ten hold roughly 0.1%. Input material: naive CD8+ T cells sorted from blood. These receptors originate from a woman aged 30 to 39 in good health. CDR3s include the opening cysteine and the closing phenylalanine or tryptophan. Each record gives: J gene, D gene, V gene, clone size, CDR3 DNA, CDR3 protein. The D gene is left open where the match is weak. Not every row has a clone size; where given, it reads once, few, many or a size class.

>TRBJ2-1|-|TRBV6-5|-
TGTGCCAGCACCTCGGGGTCTAGGGGGGATGAGCAGTTCTTC
CASTSGSRGDEQFF
>TRBJ1-2|-|TRBV28|-
TGTGCCAGCAGTTTAGACCTAGCGGACGCAGACTATGGCTACACCTTC
CASSLDLADADYGYTF
>TRBJ2-2|TRBD1|TRBV5-4|-
TGTGCCAGCAGCTTCTCGGCAGGGGGCTTCGCCGGGGAGCTGTTTTTT
CASSFSAGGFAGELFF
>TRBJ2-7|-|TRBV27|once
TGTGCCAGCTCCGGGGCCCGTGCCTACGAGCAGTACTTC
CASSGARAYEQYF
>TRBJ1-2|-|TRBV19|-
TGTGCCAGTACGCCCGACGACACCCCGAGGGGCTGGAACTATGGCTACACCTTC
CASTPDDTPRGWNYGYTF
>TRBJ2-7|-|TRBV27|-
TGTGCCAGCAGTTTATTGGGCCAAACAGCCCACGAGCAGTACTTC
CASSLLGQTAHEQYF
>TRBJ2-2|-|TRBV6-6|-
TGTGCCAGCAGCCACAGAATTGGACAGACCGGGGAGCTGTTTTTT
CASSHRIGQTGELFF
>TRBJ2-3|TRBD1|TRBV12-5|-
TGTGCTAGTGGGTTGACAGGGGCGGATACGCAGTATTTT
CASGLTGADTQYF
>TRBJ2-2|TRBD2|TRBV19|-
TGTGCCAGTAAACCTGGGGCGGGAGGAATCGGGGAGCTGTTTTTT
CASKPGAGGIGELFF
>TRBJ2-5|-|TRBV28|-
TGTGCCAGCAGTTCCTTAGGGGTCTCCCAAGAGACCCAGTACTTC
CASSSLGVSQETQYF
>TRBJ2-1|TRBD2|TRBV19|-
TGTGCCAGTAGGCTAGCGGGCACGGCTGAGCAGTTCTTC
CASRLAGTAEQFF
>TRBJ2-7|TRBD2|TRBV13|-
TGTGCCAGCAGCACGCGGGAGGTTCAATCCTACGAGCAGTACTTC
CASSTREVQSYEQYF
>TRBJ1-2|-|TRBV7-6|few
TGTGCCTCGTCCGGGCAGGACTATGGCTACACCTTC
CASSGQDYGYTF
>TRBJ1-5|-|TRBV28|-
TGTGCCAGCAGTTTATCTCCGTATAGCAATCAGCCCCAGCATTTT
CASSLSPYSNQPQHF
>TRBJ2-7|-|TRBV28|-
TGTGCCAGCCGTCGGACGGACGAGTACGAGCAGTACTTC
CASRRTDEYEQYF
>TRBJ2-2|TRBD2|TRBV6-5|-
TGTGCCAGCACCGGACTAGCGGGAGCGGTCGGGGAGCTGTTTTTT
CASTGLAGAVGELFF
>TRBJ2-7|-|TRBV6-4|once
TGTGCCACCATTCCGGGGCCCCCCTCAAACTACGAGCAGTACTTC
CATIPGPPSNYEQYF
>TRBJ1-2|-|TRBV15|-
TGTGCCACCAGCAGAGATTTTGGCGGGGCGCCGGAGGATGGCTACACCTTC
CATSRDFGGAPEDGYTF
>TRBJ2-7|TRBD1|TRBV7-6|-
TGTGCCAGCAGCGAGGACAGGGCCCAAGAGCAGTACTTC
CASSEDRAQEQYF
>TRBJ1-5|-|TRBV28|-
TGTGCCAGCAGTTACAGGACCTACAATCAGCCCCAGCATTTT
CASSYRTYNQPQHF
>TRBJ2-7|-|TRBV6-4|-
TGTGCCAGCAGTGAAGGGGTCAGCCACGAGCAGTACTTC
CASSEGVSHEQYF
>TRBJ2-7|TRBD2|TRBV5-4|-
TGTGCCAGCAGCTTCGGCGCGGGAGGGGGATACGAGCAGTACTTC
CASSFGAGGGYEQYF
>TRBJ2-2|TRBD2|TRBV7-9|-
TGTGCCAGCCCCTGGGAGGGACTAGCGTCCACCGGGGAGCTGTTTTTT
CASPWEGLASTGELFF
>TRBJ2-7|-|TRBV11-2|-
TGTGCCAGCAGCTTAGAGGGCAGGGTTTTCAACGAGCAGTACTTC
CASSLEGRVFNEQYF
>TRBJ1-5|-|TRBV15|-
TGTGCCACCAGCAGAGTAGGGATCGACAAAAATCAGCCCCAGCATTTT
CATSRVGIDKNQPQHF
>TRBJ2-5|-|TRBV5-4|-
TGTGCCAGCAGCTCCTACAAAACGCAAGAGACCCAGTACTTC
CASSSYKTQETQYF
>TRBJ1-5|-|TRBV6-5|few
TGTGCCAGCAGTTACGGTATAGATCAGCCCCAGCATTTT
CASSYGIDQPQHF